This T cell receptor (beta chain) came from a study of blood T cells in healthy people across ages. Trimming cost V 0 bases and J 7 bases; bases outside gene matches: 8. This CDR3 has 17 amino acids. The V gene's germline CDR1 is LNHNV and CDR2 YYDKDF (reference sequence). Using a J-beta primer mix together with a sample-barcoded 5' primer, a second PCR was run for about 6 to 12 cycles. TCRdb itself ran the 5' RACE reads through MiXCR, one entry per CDR3 protein. The table records approximately 800,000 distinct CDR3 sequences, approximately 55% of them present only once. Material for sequencing was blood. The clonotype was recovered from a man older than 75 in good health. V gene TRBV15 combines with J gene TRBJ2-2, with 10 bases identical to TRBD1. The chain's CDR3 is CATSRDLRDRGFGELFF. The CDR3 DNA reads as TGTGCCACCAGCAGAGATTTGCGGGACAGGGGCTTCGGGGAGCTGTTTTTT.